A selection of T cell receptor beta chains follows, all from one sample in a study of blood T cells in healthy people across ages. MiXCR, applied by TCRdb to the 5' RACE reads, yields one record per CDR3 protein. The data show about 620,000 distinct CDR3 sequences, roughly 20% seen once. Sequenced material: blood. The receptors stem from a man in his sixties or seventies in good health. Each CDR3 is given with its conserved first and last residue. The order of the fields is J gene, V gene, D gene, clone size, CDR3 DNA, CDR3 protein. D genes are given only for firm matches. Not all rows give a size; the values are once, few, many and, for expanded clones, a class.

>TRBJ2-5|TRBV28|.|few
TGTGCCAGCAGTGCCTCAGGGACGACCCAGTACTTC
CASSASGTTQYF
>TRBJ2-5|TRBV9|TRBD1|.
TGTGCCAGCAGCGCAGGAACAGGGGGGAGGCAAGAGACCCAGTACTTC
CASSAGTGGRQETQYF
>TRBJ2-5|TRBV3-1|.|.
TGTGCCAGCAGCCAAGATGGGACCTATGTGAGGTTC
CASSQDGTYVRF
>TRBJ2-1|TRBV6-4|.|.
TGTGCCAGCAGTGACCACACCGGAGTAGAGCAGTTCTTC
CASSDHTGVEQFF
>TRBJ2-2|TRBV10-2|TRBD2|many
TGCGCCAGCAGAGGTGGAGCGGGAAAGAACACCGGGGAGCTGTTTTTT
CASRGGAGKNTGELFF
>TRBJ2-1|TRBV10-1|TRBD1|.
TGCGCCACCCAAAGGACAGGGGAGTCCGATGAGCAGTTCTTC
CATQRTGESDEQFF
>TRBJ1-4|TRBV12-3/TRBV12-4|.|.
TGTGCCGGCACCCTGAACTGGAGTGAAAAACTGTTTTTT
CAGTLNWSEKLFF
>TRBJ2-1|TRBV29-1|.|.
TGCAGCGTTGTAGGTCCAGGGAGCTCCTACAATGAGCAGTTCTTC
CSVVGPGSSYNEQFF
>TRBJ2-7|TRBV2|.|once
TGTGCCAGCAGTGAACTGCTCGGGCGGTACGAGCAGTACTTC
CASSELLGRYEQYF
>TRBJ2-4|TRBV28|TRBD1|.
TGTGCCAGCAGTACAACAGGGGGGAACATTCAGTACTTC
CASSTTGGNIQYF
>TRBJ1-4|TRBV20-1|.|.
TGCAGTGCTAGTCCCGGGACCTACGCAACTAATGAAAAACTGTTTTTT
CSASPGTYATNEKLFF
>TRBJ1-4|TRBV2|TRBD1|.
TGTGCCAGCAGTGAAAGACAGGGAAGGAGCGAAAAACTGTTTTTT
CASSERQGRSEKLFF
>TRBJ2-3|TRBV20-1|.|few
TGCAGTGCTAGAGCGGAAACGTCCACAGATACGCAGTATTTT
CSARAETSTDTQYF
>TRBJ2-2|TRBV7-3|TRBD2|few
TGTGCCAGCAGCTTCACTAGCGGGAACACCGGGGAGCTGTTTTTT
CASSFTSGNTGELFF
>TRBJ2-5|TRBV15|.|many
TGTGCCACCAGCAGAGATCTGGCAGTTCAAGAGACCCAGTACTTC
CATSRDLAVQETQYF
>TRBJ1-6|TRBV15|.|.
TGTGCCACACAGATAGATAATTCACCCCTCCACTTT
CATQIDNSPLHF
>TRBJ2-7|TRBV3-1|.|.
TGTGCCAGCAGTCAAGGTGCCGGGATAAGCACCTACGAGCAGTACTTC
CASSQGAGISTYEQYF
>TRBJ2-2|TRBV12-3/TRBV12-4|.|few
TGTGCCAGCAGTTTAGGGGGGGGCCCCGGGGAGCTGTTTTTT
CASSLGGGPGELFF
>TRBJ2-1|TRBV6-1|.|.
TGTGCCAGCAGTGAAAGGATCATTTCCTACAATGAGCAGTTCTTC
CASSERIISYNEQFF
>TRBJ1-1|TRBV2|TRBD1|few
TGTGCCACCAGACAGGGCGGGAGTCGGGCTGAAGCTTTCTTT
CATRQGGSRAEAFF
>TRBJ1-4|TRBV7-2|.|few
TGTGCCAGCGCTACTATGGTCGTGGGCGGTTCAACTAATGAAAAACTGTTTTTT
CASATMVVGGSTNEKLFF
>TRBJ2-1|TRBV6-2/TRBV6-3|TRBD2|many
TGTGCCAGCAGGGGACTAGCGGGTGCAAATTACAATGAGCAGTTCTTC
CASRGLAGANYNEQFF
>TRBJ1-1|TRBV10-3|TRBD1|.
TGTGCCATCAGTGATAAGGGGGCGAACACTGAAGCTCTCTTT
CAISDKGANTEALF
>TRBJ2-1|TRBV20-1|.|few
TGCAGTGCTAGAACTTTGGCCAACAACAATGAGCAGTTCTTC
CSARTLANNNEQFF
>TRBJ2-3|TRBV7-2|.|.
TGTGCCAGCAGAGTATCTGGCGGTACTAACACAGATACGCAGTATTTT
CASRVSGGTNTDTQYF
>TRBJ2-1|TRBV29-1|.|few
TGCAGCGTTGAGGGACTTACAGGGAGGAGAGCGAATGAGCAGTTCTTC
CSVEGLTGRRANEQFF
>TRBJ2-1|TRBV27|TRBD2|many
TGTGCCACCGCTGCCGGGACTAGACCTTACAATGAGCAGTTCTTC
CATAAGTRPYNEQFF
>TRBJ2-7|TRBV9|.|.
TGTGCCAGCAGCGAGGGCCCAGCGAACTCCTACGAGCAGTACTTC
CASSEGPANSYEQYF
>TRBJ2-3|TRBV24-1|.|few
TGTGCCGCCAGTGAGGGCGGGACAGCCACGCAGTATTTT
CAASEGGTATQYF
>TRBJ2-3|TRBV5-1|.|few
TGCGCCAGCAGCTTGTTGACAGCCGACACAGATACGCAGTATTTT
CASSLLTADTDTQYF
>TRBJ2-7|TRBV5-1|.|few
TGCGCCGGCAGCTCAACGGGACACCGAGGCTACGAGCAGTACTTC
CAGSSTGHRGYEQYF
>TRBJ1-3|TRBV27|.|few
TGTGCCAGCAGTTTAGACAGGAGAACTGGAAACACCATATATTTT
CASSLDRRTGNTIYF
>TRBJ2-7|TRBV25-1|.|.
TGTGTCAGCAGCGCGGACACCACCTACGAGCAGTACTTC
CVSSADTTYEQYF
>TRBJ2-2|TRBV5-6|.|few
TGTGCCAGCAGCTTGGGGCCTGGGACCGGGGAGCTGTTTTTT
CASSLGPGTGELFF
>TRBJ2-3|TRBV5-1|.|.
TGCGCCAGCAGCCTCGGGGCTAGCGCGTCCGTTGATACGCAGTATTTT
CASSLGASASVDTQYF
>TRBJ2-1|TRBV5-1|.|many
TGCGCCAGCAGCTTGGCGGAGGTGACGTACAATGAGCAGTTCTTC
CASSLAEVTYNEQFF
>TRBJ1-1|TRBV9|.|few
TGTGCCAGCAGCGTACTGGGGTACACTGAAGCTTTCTTT
CASSVLGYTEAFF
>TRBJ2-7|TRBV19|.|.
TGTGCCAGTAGCCCGAAGGGAGCCTTTTACGAGCAGTACTTC
CASSPKGAFYEQYF
>TRBJ2-1|TRBV27|.|.
TGTGCCAGCTCGTTCATCGGCTCGGGATTGGAGTTCTTC
CASSFIGSGLEFF
>TRBJ2-3|TRBV29-1|.|.
TGCAGCGTTGTGGGCTCTGAGGCCTCGGCGGATACGCAGTATTTT
CSVVGSEASADTQYF
>TRBJ1-4|TRBV4-1|.|few
TGCGCCAGCAGCCACGCAAGTGTAGGACTGTTTTTT
CASSHASVGLFF
>TRBJ2-3|TRBV20-1|.|.
TGCAGTGCCCTCCCCGGCACAGATACGCAGTATTTT
CSALPGTDTQYF
>TRBJ1-3|TRBV9|.|.
TGTGCCAGCAGCGAAGCTGGCTCTAAGACCATATATTTT
CASSEAGSKTIYF
>TRBJ2-7|TRBV6-6|TRBD1|.
TGTGCCAGCAGTTACTCGACGGACAGGGGGCATATCTACGAGCAGTACTTC
CASSYSTDRGHIYEQYF
>TRBJ1-1|TRBV29-1|TRBD1|few
TGCAGCGTTTCACAGGGGACTGAAGCTTTCTTT
CSVSQGTEAFF
>TRBJ1-6|TRBV3-1|TRBD1|.
TGTGCCAGCAGGTTGACAGGGGGGAACTATAATTCACCCCTCCACTTT
CASRLTGGNYNSPLHF
>TRBJ1-4|TRBV3-1|.|many
TGTGCCAGCAGCCAACGTAATGAAAAACTGTTTTTT
CASSQRNEKLFF
>TRBJ2-1|TRBV9|TRBD2|.
TGTGCCAGCAGCCCCGGGGGGGTAGCGTCCTACAATGAGCAGTTCTTC
CASSPGGVASYNEQFF
>TRBJ2-5|TRBV28|TRBD1|many
TGTGCCAGCAGTCCCTCGAGGACAGGGGTTCACTTC
CASSPSRTGVHF
>TRBJ2-1|TRBV12-3/TRBV12-4|TRBD2|few
TGTGCCAGCAGTTATACGGGACTAGCGGGAGGGTTGGGTTACAATGAGCAGTTCTTC
CASSYTGLAGGLGYNEQFF
>TRBJ2-7|TRBV20-1|TRBD2|few
TGCAGTGCCGCGCGGTTAGCGGGTCACTGCGAGCAGTACTTC
CSAARLAGHCEQYF
>TRBJ2-3|TRBV4-1|.|.
TGCGCCAGCAGCCAAGATATTAGCTATAGCACAGATACGCAGTATTTT
CASSQDISYSTDTQYF
>TRBJ2-7|TRBV3-1|TRBD2|few
TGTGCCAGCAGCCAAGAAAGAGCCCTAGCGGGATACGAGCAGTACTTC
CASSQERALAGYEQYF
>TRBJ2-3|TRBV6-5|.|few
TGTGCCAGCAGTTACTCCCGTAGACAGGAGACAGATACGCAGTATTTT
CASSYSRRQETDTQYF
>TRBJ2-5|TRBV6-2/TRBV6-3|TRBD1|.
TGTGCCAGCAGAGGGACAGCGAAGACCCAGTACTTC
CASRGTAKTQYF
>TRBJ2-1|TRBV3-1|.|few
TGTGCCAGCAGCTCTGCCGGGGCCTACTACAATGAGCAGTTCTTC
CASSSAGAYYNEQFF